The 17 T cell receptor beta chains listed next were all sequenced from one sample in a study of kidney transplant recipient with SARS-CoV-2 infection. Via MiXCR, TCRdb re-called the reads, giving one row per CDR3 protein. Among approximately 250,000 distinct CDR3 sequences listed, around 26% were seen once. Material: a blood sample, obtained at baseline and between days 110 and 120 from a kidney transplant recipient. The receptors derive from a male patient between 25 and 40 years old who had COVID-19 and was a kidney transplant recipient. Among the T cells, some may be from the graft donor.

To note about this clonotype: Lacking the conserved final phenylalanine or tryptophan, this CDR3 likely reflects a read error. This chain links TRBV20-1 with TRBJ2-5, with a possible D match to TRBD2 (6 bases). The CDR3 has 15 residues. Germline CDR1 reads DFQATT; CDR2 reads SNEGSKA (reference sequence). Trimming stripped 1 base from V and 2 bases from J, with 14 bases between. Here the CDR3 DNA reads TGCAGTGCTAGAGTTCGGGGGACGGTACAAGAGACCCAGTACCTC. Protein product: CSARVRGTVQETQYL.

This clonotype occurred many times. This chain links TRBV5-1 with TRBJ1-2, with 7 bases matching TRBD1. Germline V gives CDR1 SGHRS, CDR2 YFSETQ. V dropped 4 bases and J dropped 1; count of bases not matched to a gene: 7. This CDR3 spans 15 amino acids. The CDR3 sequence: CASSPTTGNNYGYTF. In nucleotides, the CDR3 is TGCGCCAGCAGCCCGACGACAGGGAATAACTATGGCTACACCTTC.

Points on this clonotype: This may be a read error, as it is one base from a much larger clone. The chain is built from TRBV5-5 and TRBJ1-5; TRBD1 is a possible D gene (5 bases). Germline V gene lookup returns CDR1 SGHKS and CDR2 YYEKEE (reference sequence). The CDR3 covers 13 residues. The DNA for the CDR3 is TGTGCCGGCAGACGAGGGGCGGGTCAGCCCCAGCATTTT. Translating it yields CAGRRGAGQPQHF.

Of note for this clonotype: Possible read error: a much larger clone is one base away. This chain connects TRBV28 to TRBJ2-2; weak D call: TRBD1 (5 bases). The CDR3 extends over 13 amino acids. Germline V gene data show CDR1 as MDHEN and CDR2 as SYDVKM. The DNA for the CDR3 is TGTTCCAGCACGTCAGGGCCGACCGGGGAGCTGTTTTTT. Protein sequence: CSSTSGPTGELFF.

This clonotype was counted many times. The V call is TRBV25-1, the J call TRBJ1-2; no definite D call. The germline CDR1 and CDR2 sequences are MGHDK and SYGVNS. The CDR3 extends over 17 amino acids. The V end was cut by 3 bases, the J end by 4 bases, with 21 bases between. The DNA of the CDR3 is TGTGCCAGCAGTGAGCACCAAGAACTGGGAAAGACCTATGGCTACACCTTC. It specifies CASSEHQELGKTYGYTF.

This clonotype was observed at least ten times. The DNA is left out, because the CDR3 cannot be placed on it with certainty; the CDR3 is given as TCRdb lists it. The rearrangement joins TRBV7-5 to TRBJ1-2. TRBV7-5 is recorded as a pseudogene. The CDR3 is 19 residues long, ends included. The CDR3 is CISVPERCNEVGKTYGYTF.

This clonotype showed up many times. CDR3 DNA: TGTGCCAGCAGCTTAGAACCATTAACTAGCGGGAGCTACACCGGGGAGCTGTTTTTT. It codes for CASSLEPLTSGSYTGELFF. The J gene is TRBJ2-2, the V gene TRBV13; 11 bases line up with TRBD2. This CDR3 comprises 19 residues. The trim removed 1 base at V and 3 bases at J, leaving 10 bases unmatched. Looked up from germline, CDR1 is PRHDT and CDR2 is FYEKMQ (reference sequence).

This clonotype appeared many times. The chain has TRBV4-1 and TRBJ2-1; TRBD1 matches 7 bases. The CDR3 consists of 17 residues. Germline values: CDR1 MGHRA, CDR2 YSYEKL. The ends lost 2 bases at V and 0 bases at J; junction bases unmatched: 7. The CDR3 is CASSQLPQGDSYNEQFF. The DNA for the CDR3 is TGCGCCAGCAGCCAATTACCTCAGGGGGACTCCTACAATGAGCAGTTCTTC.

This clonotype showed up many times. V usage is TRBV6-2 or TRBV6-3 and J usage is TRBJ2-7; a weak D match, TRBD1 (6 bases). The V end lost 2 bases, the J end lost 0 bases, and 14 bases lay between the germline ends. Per germline, CDR1 MNHEY and CDR2 SVGEGT. There are 16 residues in the CDR3. The CDR3 loop is CASSYRVGDNSYEQYF. In DNA form, the CDR3 reads TGTGCCAGCAGTTACCGAGTGGGGGACAACTCCTACGAGCAGTACTTC.

Ten or more counts support this clonotype. The rearrangement joins TRBV7-3 to TRBJ2-7, with 9 bases fitting TRBD1. Per the germline V gene, CDR1 is SGHTA and CDR2 is FQGTGA. CDR3 size: 15 residues. Trimming cost V 5 bases and J 5 bases; bases outside gene matches: 10. The CDR3: CASSLTGGLRNEQYF. The DNA for the CDR3 is TGTGCCAGCAGCCTCACAGGGGGCTTGAGGAACGAGCAGTACTTC. The full variable domain, completed using reference TRBV7-3 and TRBJ2-7, is GAGVSQTPSNKVTEKGKYVELRCDPISGHTALYWYRQSLGQGPEFLIYFQGTGAADDSGLPNDRFFAVRPEGSVSTLKIQRTERGDSAVYLCASSLTGGLRNEQYFGPGTRLTVT.

Ten or more counts support this clonotype. The V and J genes are TRBV11-1 and TRBJ2-7; D unclear. Deletions cut 7 bases from V and 7 bases from J, with 20 bases between. From germline, CDR1 is SGHAT and CDR2 FQDESV (reference sequence). The CDR3 sequence is 14 residues long. The DNA of the CDR3 is TGTGCCAGCACGAATTCCCCGGACGTCGGAGAGCAGTACTTC. Amino acid sequence: CASTNSPDVGEQYF.

This clonotype was seen many times. The chain carries TRBV6-2 or TRBV6-3 and TRBJ1-2, with D uncertain. Per the germline V gene, CDR1 is MNHEY and CDR2 is SVGEGT. Between the trimmed V and J ends, which lost 4 bases and 4 bases, there was a span of 22 bases. This CDR3 contains 17 residues. The CDR3 nucleotides are TGTGCCAGCAGTTCTCCTATCTGCATCGGAAAGACCTATGGCTACACCTTC. Residues: CASSSPICIGKTYGYTF.

This clonotype appeared many times. DNA of the CDR3: TGTGCCGCCGCGGGGGCGGGGGGGCTTCTCGAGCAGTACGTC. It yields the protein CAAAGAGGLLEQYV. The chain carries TRBV6-2 or TRBV6-3 and TRBJ2-7, with 9 bases lining up with TRBD2. The germline gives CDR1 MNHEY, CDR2 SVGEGT. Trimming cost V 11 bases and J 6 bases; bases outside gene matches: 14. The CDR3 spans 14 residues.

This clonotype came up many times. The V and J genes are TRBV20-1 and TRBJ2-7; D remains ambiguous. Germline V gene sequence: CDR1 DFQATT, CDR2 SNEGSKA (reference sequence). Trimming pared 3 bases from V and 4 bases from J, leaving 19 bases between. The CDR3 totals 15 residues. The CDR3 DNA reads as TGCAGTGCTAGTCGAGGACCCCCGGCGTTATACGAGCAGTACTTC. This encodes CSASRGPPALYEQYF.

This clonotype was recorded many times. This chain joins TRBV8-2 and TRBJ2-6. TRBV8-2 is labeled a pseudogene. The CDR3 consists of 17 residues. In DNA form, the CDR3 reads TGTGGCATAACGAATAGGATAACACAAAGTCGGGCCAACGTCCTGACTTTC. This encodes CGITNRITQSRANVLTF.

Worth noting for this clonotype: A much larger clonotype is one base distant, so this may be a read error. This sequence joins TRBV5-1 and TRBJ1-1, with D perhaps matching TRBD1 (6 bases). Germline assignment: CDR1 SGHRS and CDR2 YFSETQ. The CDR3 length is 14 residues. CDR3 protein: CACSDGGGNTEAFF. CDR3 nucleotides: TGCGCCTGCAGCGATGGGGGGGGCAACACTGAAGCTTTCTTT.

The genes are TRBV5-4 and TRBJ1-2; D not certain. The CDR3 loop spans 16 amino acids. Looked up from germline, CDR1 is SGHNT and CDR2 is YYREEE (reference sequence). Between the trimmed V and J ends, which lost 7 bases and 4 bases, there was a span of 23 bases. The CDR3 region has the DNA TGTGCCAGCCGGATAGCCGTACCAGGAAGGACCTATGGCTACACCTTC. This sequence encodes CASRIAVPGRTYGYTF.